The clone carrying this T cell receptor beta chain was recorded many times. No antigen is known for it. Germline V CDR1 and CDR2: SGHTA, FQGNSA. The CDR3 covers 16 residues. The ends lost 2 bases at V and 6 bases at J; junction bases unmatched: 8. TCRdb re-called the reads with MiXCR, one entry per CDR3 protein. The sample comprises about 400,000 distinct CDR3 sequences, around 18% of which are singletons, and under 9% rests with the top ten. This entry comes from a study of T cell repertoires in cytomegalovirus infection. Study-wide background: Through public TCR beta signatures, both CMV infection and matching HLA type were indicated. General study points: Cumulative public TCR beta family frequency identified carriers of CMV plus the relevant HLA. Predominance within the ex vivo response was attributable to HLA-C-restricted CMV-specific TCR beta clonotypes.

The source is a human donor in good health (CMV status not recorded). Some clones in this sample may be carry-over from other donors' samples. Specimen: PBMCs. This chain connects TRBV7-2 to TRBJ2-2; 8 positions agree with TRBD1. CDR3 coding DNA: TGTGCCAGCAGCTTAAGGCCAGGGGGCAGGGCCGGGGAGCTGTTTTTT. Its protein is CASSLRPGGRAGELFF.